This T cell receptor (beta chain) was retrieved from a study of cytomegalovirus exposure and HLA in healthy donors (dated by TCRdb to the late 2010s). About the full investigation: In an earlier analysis of around 540 of the donors, approximately 260 Gb of sequence data and 95 million to 130 million unique TCR beta sequences from roughly 200 million T cells were reported. An early release that covered about 640 HLA-typed donors contained 250 to 350 gigabases of sequencing data and around 80 million unique TCR sequences. The genetic ancestry cluster associated with self-reported Caucasian donors included approximately 85% of the 398 genotyped donors. The study aimed to test whether cataloging public T cell receptors could reveal signatures of past pathogen exposure. The study profiled the T cell repertoires of some 610 subjects by immunosequencing and related them to cytomegalovirus serostatus. Along with the roughly 610-subject first cohort, a separate validation cohort of over a hundred different subjects was used. To predict cytomegalovirus infection status, the study combined high-throughput TCR immunosequencing, statistical association of individual TCRs with disease status, and machine learning. In a later analysis, previously published TCR beta repertoires from 600 to 850 donors were re-analyzed and high-resolution HLA genotyping was added so that TCR occurrence patterns could be studied. Rather than using new phenotypic data, the later analysis identified candidate immune exposures from TCR beta sequences and from how often those sequences occurred across donors. An earlier analysis of about 620 of the donors applied high-throughput TCR beta sequencing to assess whether each TCR beta V gene segment acted as functional or pseudogenic. Alongside the repertoire data, information on donor age, sex, ethnicity and CMV serostatus was compiled. Genome-wide SNP genotypes for about 60% of the roughly 670 donors were used in a later genetic analysis, which treated that subset as a discovery cohort. All discovery cohort repertoires had been generated on a single sequencing platform. HLA typing included class I and class II loci at four-digit resolution. Typing coverage differed by locus: A, B, C, DRB1 and DQB1 were typed in about 629-640 donors, DQA1 in approximately 520, DPA1 in 600 to 610, and DPB1 in about 450. About five DR-DQ haplotypes were treated as single units for association and clustering because of strong linkage in the cohort. Among several hundred genotyped donors of the cohort, an average of roughly 230,000 unique TCR beta nucleotide sequences was sequenced per donor, of which roughly 18% were non-productive.

General findings and caveats noted by the study authors: Across donors, most TCR sequences were observed very rarely, whereas some public TCRs were present in many individuals. Roughly uniform sequencing depth across donors was assumed in presence/absence analyses, although this assumption may not hold. In an earlier analysis of fewer than 750 of the donors, most TCR beta V segments were observed in productive rearrangements about 90% or about 30% of the time, broadly matching IMGT annotations. Linkage disequilibrium might explain the correlated functional status among segregating V segments, but an unknown experimental factor could not be excluded. Because HLA typing was unavailable for some donors at each locus, only the typed subset was used in association tests. The 87-base-pair reads could not distinguish some IMGT-functional V segments, including TRBV6-2 and TRBV6-3, so those segments were excluded. The authors suggested that the approach could potentially be extended to other disease states and immunological phenotypes. In a later analysis, HLA-associated TCR beta chains were found to be more clonally expanded and to have lower generation probabilities than equally common non-associated chains. The cohort was sequenced for TCR beta chains only, and without alpha or paired-chain data the features that could be detected were limited. A later analysis associated approximately 17,000 TCR beta sequences with specific HLA alleles at a false discovery rate of 0.05. In a later analysis, TCR association rates were found to vary across HLA loci, with the most associated TCRs seen for DRB1 alleles and the fewest for HLA-C alleles. A group of highly shared sequence variants was considered likely to be a technical artifact of the sequencing pipeline. In a later genetic analysis, a missense DCLRE1C variant was associated with V-gene and J-gene trimming of TCR beta chains, and the association was replicated in an independent cohort. In vitro tests confirmed that a few of the cytomegalovirus-associated TCR beta chains recognize cytomegalovirus antigens. CMV serostatus was the only immune exposure information available for the cohort. A later analysis found that most CMV-associated TCR beta chains appeared HLA-restricted, with HLA associations seemingly driven largely by CMV exposure. Roughly 17 rarely observed V segments, including chromosome 9 orphons, were excluded from the earlier analysis of a few hundred of the donors because counts were too low. The study gave a list of 150 to 200 TCR beta chains associated with cytomegalovirus. A further reported finding was that TCR beta sequences accurately predicted the HLA-A and HLA-B alleles for most subjects in the first cohort. A later genetic analysis reported fewer N-insertions in productive TCRs among donors in an Asian-associated ancestry cluster than the approximately 670-donor mean. According to a later analysis, parvovirus B19, influenza, CMV and Epstein-Barr virus appeared linked to several top co-occurrence clusters. When HLA alleles, especially DR and DQ, strongly co-occurred, TCR associations were difficult to assign to individual alleles. Cytomegalovirus status was reported to be diagnosed by the classifier with high specificity and sensitivity in both the original and validation cohorts.

Remarks on this clone: It lacks a known antigen. Base qualities are not at hand, and no much larger clone is one base apart.

The cohort comprised several hundred healthy bone marrow donors. At the time of sampling, every cohort member was nominally healthy, though immune exposures that went unrecorded were likely present. The donor tested CMV seropositive and was one of the 289 seropositive cohort members. Every donor gave a peripheral blood sample, and the peripheral blood mononuclear cells from that sample were used for TCR beta sequencing. The Qiagen DNeasy Blood Extraction Kit was used to extract genomic DNA from the blood cell samples. The library was obtained by the immunoSEQ multiplex PCR assay. For the multiplex PCR, a mixture combining 60 forward primers for TCR Vbeta segments and 13 reverse primers for TCR Jbeta segments was used. The CDR3 region of rearranged TCR beta genes was amplified from genomic DNA by a multiplex PCR assay. Amplified TCR beta libraries were sequenced as 87-base-pair reads on the Illumina HiSeq System. The paper's processing steps were these. A later analysis counted about 76 million unique TCR beta chains across the 500 to 850 repertoires, and 9 million to 14 million of these chains were shared by at least two donors. Raw reads were error-corrected and collapsed into unique sequences by a nearest-neighbor algorithm in which closely related sequences were merged to remove PCR and sequencing errors. V, D and J gene segments were assigned by aligning CDR3 sequences to IMGT reference sequences. Each retained sequence needed at least a six-nucleotide match to both a V gene segment and a J gene segment. A rearrangement counted as productive if the CDR3 had no stop codons and remained in frame with V and J, and every other rearrangement counted as non-productive. Following IMGT convention, CDR3 was defined as the stretch from the second conserved V-encoded cysteine to the conserved J-encoded phenylalanine. The earlier analysis of a few hundred of the donors excluded any sequence lacking an unambiguous match to a single V gene segment. An earlier analysis of around 600 of the donors classified V segments as functional when productive rearrangements were above 56.7% and as segregating when the standard deviation between donors was above 5%. A statistical classification framework was built for diagnosing cytomegalovirus status from the catalog of TCR beta chain sequences. In a later analysis, V and J genes were assigned by comparing TCR nucleotide sequences against IMGT/GENE-DB human TR gene sequences. The TCRdist pipeline was used in a later analysis to assign CDR3 sequences and most-parsimonious VDJ recombination scenarios. In a later analysis, every TCR beta chain was defined by the combination of its CDR3 amino acid sequence and its V-gene family, and reads without a unique V-gene family were dropped. In a later analysis, around 650 highly shared, low-generation-probability nucleotide sequences were removed to address suspected cross-contamination and a sequencing artifact. In a later analysis, a clonal expansion index was calculated for each public chain from normalized within-repertoire ranks of inferred template counts. In a later analysis, generation probabilities were computed using a VDJ recombination model fitted to out-of-frame rearrangements, and the results were checked against IGoR. In a later analysis, hypergeometric tests were used to score TCR-TCR, TCR-HLA and TCR-CMV co-occurrence, with a repertoire-size bias correction applied to TCR pairs. In a later analysis, false discovery rates were estimated by permuting HLA or CMV assignments 20 times. In a later analysis, co-occurring TCRs were grouped using DBSCAN, and TCRdist sequence similarity was added for clustering within HLA-allele-positive subsets. For co-occurrence clustering, repertoires with fewer than 30,000 or more than 120,000 public chains were excluded, along with five repertoires with anomalous nucleotide sharing. TCRdb holds this immuneACCESS table with in-frame rearrangements only. Some clones are missing; in checked studies, unresolved V genes explain under half, and the rest has no known cause. D and trimming were read from the DNA, whereas the V and J calls and clone size are those reported in that table. This sample lists over 120,000 clones; about 71% were detected once. The ten largest clones capture around 1.9% of the sample.

V ends up 7 bases short and J 1 base short, with an unmatched junction base count of 8. Taken from the germline V gene, the CDR1 and CDR2 loops are SGHTS and YDEGEE. CDR3 length: 14 amino acids, cysteine to phenylalanine. Only the CDR3 region is kept as DNA, spanning 42 bases read in frame from base 1. Rearrangement joined TRBV5-8 to TRBJ2-7, with 7 bases in between that match TRBD1. This sequence was found in an older woman in good health and CMV-seropositive. The sample consisted of PBMCs. In nucleotides, the sequence is TGTGCCAGCGGCCAGACAGGGAGATCCTACGAGCAGTACTTC. It translates to CASGQTGRSYEQYF.